This TCR beta chain comes out of a study of circulating CD8 cells and anti-PD-1 response in melanoma. Study-wide background: Of 13 patients, seven got anti-PD-1 first and six had prior therapy. Response groups: complete/partial responders versus stable/progressive non-responders.

This clonotype is deemed large. Sorting of live CD3+CD8+TCRalphabeta+ cells by PD-1 and/or TIGIT gave four subsets. The QIAseq Immune Repertoire TCR panel built the libraries from roughly 15 ng of total RNA. TCRdb re-analysed the reads in MiXCR, keeping a single row per CDR3 protein. The sample has some 530 distinct CDR3 sequences; about 6.2% are singletons. The sequence was obtained from a human donor with melanoma. The sequencing here drew on CD8+ T cells from PBMCs, taken at baseline or after one month of anti-PD-1 therapy (not recorded which).

CDR3 in amino acids: CSVVFGTGDNEQFF. CDR3 bases: TGCAGCGTTGTGTTCGGGACAGGAGACAATGAGCAGTTCTTC. The gene calls are TRBV29-1 and TRBJ2-1, with 8 bases identical to TRBD1. The J segment lost 5 bases and the V segment lost 4 bases, leaving 7 bases of the junction unmatched. CDR3 length equals 14 residues. Germline CDR1 SQVTM, CDR2 ANQGSEA.